This T cell receptor beta chain was identified during a study of T-cell reconstitution after alpha-beta-depleted transplantation in children. Study outcomes and limitations: Approximately two months post-transplant, alpha-beta T cells reportedly originated from several hundred expanded graft clones. Surviving thymic progenitors and recipient T cells were the source of high TCRbeta diversity at day 60 in some patients. T-cell counts and diversity at one year post-transplant came mainly from newly produced T cells.

Preparation of the TCRbeta library was carried out with unique molecular identifiers. From the PCR reads, TCRdb called clonotypes with MiXCR, one entry per CDR3 protein. The table includes just over 950,000 distinct CDR3 sequences, roughly 29% detected once. As to this clonotype: The target antigen is unknown.

The germline V gene encodes CDR1 MNHEY and CDR2 SVGAGI. Trimming cost V 0 bases and J 4 bases, with 12 bases left between them. CDR3 size: 15 residues. This TCR was recovered from a boy under three years old who had a stem cell transplant for SCID, so the T cells may come from the graft donor. The rearrangement links TRBV6-5 to TRBJ1-2; TRBD1 might be the D (5 bases). This material consisted of PBMCs, mostly from graft donor cells, taken 360 days after TCRalphabeta/CD19-depleted stem cell transplant. The CDR3 here is CASSYSNRLAYGYTF. DNA for the CDR3: TGTGCCAGCAGTTACTCGAACAGGTTGGCCTATGGCTACACCTTC.